The present entry profiles one TCR beta chain with its context. Its target is not known. RNA served as the template for amplifying TCR beta CDR3 regions. The first-round RT-PCR employed HTBI primers together with the Qiagen OneStep RT-PCR kit. A multiplex PCR was then performed as the second round. TCRdb redid the calling of the multiplex PCR reads with MiXCR, one entry per CDR3 protein. The table includes just over 400,000 distinct CDR3 sequences, roughly 21% detected once. This sample stems from a study of Graves' ophthalmopathy and Graves' hyperthyroidism. Study findings and constraints: The study's model predicted ophthalmopathy progression at 70% to 71% sensitivity and approximately 72% specificity.

Germline CDR1 ENHRY, CDR2 SYGVKD. This CDR3 is built from 14 residues. V lost 6 bases and J lost 5; bases outside the gene matches: 2. Other autoimmune diseases, uncontrolled infections, pregnancy or lactation led to the exclusion of patients. The sample consisted of peripheral blood. The rearrangement uses TRBV10-3 and TRBJ2-1; 12 bases map to TRBD1. This TCR derives from a woman aged 18-30 years with stable Graves' hyperthyroidism. The DNA for the CDR3 is TGTGCCATCAGCGGGACAGGGGGCCACAATGAGCAGTTCTTC. As protein: CAISGTGGHNEQFF.